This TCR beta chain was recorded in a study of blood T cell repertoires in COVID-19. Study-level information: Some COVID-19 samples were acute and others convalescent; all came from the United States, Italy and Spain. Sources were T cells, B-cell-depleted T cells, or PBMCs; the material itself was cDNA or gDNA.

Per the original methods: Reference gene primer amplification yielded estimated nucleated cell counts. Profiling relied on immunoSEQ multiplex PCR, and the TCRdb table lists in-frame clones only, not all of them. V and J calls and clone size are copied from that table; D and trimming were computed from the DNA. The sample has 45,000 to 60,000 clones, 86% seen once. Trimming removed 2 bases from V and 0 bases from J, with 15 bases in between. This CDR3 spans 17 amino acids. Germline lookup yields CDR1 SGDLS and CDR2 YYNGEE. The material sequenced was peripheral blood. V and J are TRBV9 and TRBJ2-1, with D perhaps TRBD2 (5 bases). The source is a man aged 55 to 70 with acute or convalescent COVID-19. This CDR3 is CASSVGKRNNSYNEQFF. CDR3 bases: TGTGCCAGCAGCGTGGGTAAGCGGAACAACTCCTACAATGAGCAGTTCTTC.